Listed here are 21 T cell receptor beta chains from one sample, sequenced in a study of blood T cell repertoires in COVID-19. TCRdb's copy holds only in-frame clones and misses some; the assay was immunoSEQ multiplex PCR. The sample has over 200,000 clones; roughly nine tenths are singletons. The specimen was PBMCs or T cells enriched from blood (not recorded which). These receptors all come from a man under 40 who had recovered from COVID-19.

This rearrangement joins TRBV19 to TRBJ2-1; 7 nucleotides match TRBD1. This CDR3 is 15 amino acids long. Germline CDR1 and CDR2: LNHDA and SQIVND (reference sequence). With V trimmed by 5 bases and J by 5 bases, 9 bases remained unmatched. The CDR3 spells CASSPAGTVNNEQFF. In DNA form, the CDR3 reads TGTGCCAGTAGTCCGGCCGGGACAGTTAACAATGAGCAGTTCTTC.

The rearrangement uses TRBV18 and TRBJ1-1, with 7 nucleotides matching TRBD1. The V and J ends lost 4 bases and 1 base, in that order; junction bases with no gene match: 6. The germline gives CDR1 KGHSH, CDR2 LQKENI. The length of the CDR3 is 15 residues. The CDR3 loop is CASSHSQGENTEAFF. The CDR3 DNA follows: TGTGCCAGCTCACATTCCCAGGGGGAGAACACTGAAGCTTTCTTT. The whole variable domain, filled in from reference TRBV18 and TRBJ1-1, reads NAGVMQNPRHLVRRRGQEARLRCSPMKGHSHVYWYRQLPEEGLKFMVYLQKENIIDESGMPKERFSAEFPKEGPSILRIQQVVRGDSAAYFCASSHSQGENTEAFFGQGTRLTVV.

The CDR3 sequence: CASRSTGGWPEAFF. As DNA, the CDR3 is TGTGCCAGCAGGTCTACAGGGGGTTGGCCTGAAGCTTTCTTT. The chain combines TRBV28 with TRBJ1-1, with 8 positions matching TRBD1. Germline lookup yields CDR1 MDHEN and CDR2 SYDVKM. The CDR3 is 14 amino acids. The ends lost 6 bases at V and 6 bases at J; junction bases unmatched: 9.

This clone has only one observation. The V and J genes are TRBV4-3 and TRBJ2-2; D is unresolved. V shed 0 bases and J shed 3 bases, with 11 bases lying between them. Per germline, CDR1 LGHNA and CDR2 YSLEER. This CDR3 contains 16 residues. CDR3 loop: CASSQDAVSYTGELFF. The CDR3 DNA reads as TGCGCCAGCAGCCAAGATGCTGTAAGCTACACCGGGGAGCTGTTTTTT.

The chain has TRBV4-2 and TRBJ2-3, with D perhaps TRBD2 (6 bases). In germline, CDR1 is LGHNA, CDR2 YNFKEQ. V gave up 3 bases and J gave up 4 bases, with 17 bases separating them. This CDR3 comprises 16 residues. The CDR3 reads CASSQRGGPFADTQYF. The CDR3 DNA is TGTGCCAGCAGCCAGCGGGGCGGGCCTTTCGCAGATACGCAGTATTTT.

The DNA of the CDR3 is TGTGCCAGCAGTTCACCGGACAATTACGAGCAGTACTTC. Translation: CASSSPDNYEQYF. This sequence joins TRBV28 and TRBJ2-7; a possible D gene is TRBD1 (5 bases). V gave up 4 bases and J gave up 4 bases, with 11 bases separating them. The germline V gene has CDR1 MDHEN and CDR2 SYDVKM. The CDR3 has 13 amino acids.

The V and J genes are TRBV18 and TRBJ1-6; 8 nucleotides match TRBD1. CDR3 length: 14 residues. The germline gives CDR1 KGHSH, CDR2 LQKENI. The ends lost 6 bases at V and 7 bases at J; junction bases unmatched: 5. CDR3 in DNA: TGTGCCAGCTCGGAGAGGACAGGGAATTCACCCCTCCACTTT. Translation gives CASSERTGNSPLHF.

The chain employs TRBV28 and TRBJ2-3; D possibly corresponds to TRBD2 (6 bases). Germline loops: CDR1 MDHEN, CDR2 SYDVKM. The CDR3 has 15 residues. Trimming left V 6 bases short and J 2 bases short, with 15 bases between. The CDR3 sequence: CASRGRGGITDTQYF. CDR3 nucleotides: TGTGCCAGCAGGGGGCGAGGCGGGATCACAGATACGCAGTATTTT.

The V call is TRBV29-1, the J call TRBJ1-2; no firm D call. There are 13 residues in the CDR3. V gave up 2 bases and J gave up 0 bases, with 7 bases separating them. From germline, CDR1 is SQVTM and CDR2 ANQGSEA. As DNA, the CDR3 is TGCAGCGTTGAACAGGCGTCTAACTATGGCTACACCTTC. Its protein is CSVEQASNYGYTF.

The chain uses TRBV19 and TRBJ2-2; D remains unclear. The CDR3 spans 14 residues. V was trimmed by 6 bases and J by 5 bases, leaving 13 bases between them. CDR1 and CDR2 from the germline V gene are LNHDA and SQIVND (reference sequence). The CDR3 sequence: CASRPSLVTGELFF. The CDR3 DNA sequence: TGTGCCAGTAGACCCTCCCTAGTAACCGGGGAGCTGTTTTTT.

The J gene is TRBJ1-5, the V gene TRBV18; 9 nucleotides match TRBD1. The CDR3 is 16 amino acids. After removal of 4 bases from V and 1 base from J, the junction contained 5 bases not matched to a gene. The germline V gene encodes CDR1 KGHSH and CDR2 LQKENI. CDR3 sequence reads: CASSQTGGESNQPQHF. DNA of the CDR3: TGTGCCAGCTCACAGACAGGGGGTGAGAGCAATCAGCCCCAGCATTTT. Filled out from reference TRBV18 and TRBJ1-5, the complete variable domain reads NAGVMQNPRHLVRRRGQEARLRCSPMKGHSHVYWYRQLPEEGLKFMVYLQKENIIDESGMPKERFSAEFPKEGPSILRIQQVVRGDSAAYFCASSQTGGESNQPQHFGDGTRLSIL.

V gene TRBV4-1 combines with J gene TRBJ2-1; the D gene is possibly TRBD2 (5 bases). Trimming took off 4 bases at V and 6 bases at J, with 19 bases between the two ends. Per germline, CDR1 MGHRA and CDR2 YSYEKL. This CDR3 spans 16 amino acids. This chain's CDR3 is CASSPRVGGLVNEQFF. The CDR3 nucleotides read TGCGCCAGCAGCCCTCGTGTCGGCGGGCTAGTCAATGAGCAGTTCTTC.

This sequence joins TRBV4-2 and TRBJ1-1; TRBD1 might be the D (6 bases). Looked up from germline, CDR1 is LGHNA and CDR2 is YNFKEQ. V lost 1 base and J lost 10, with 19 bases in between. CDR3 length: 15 residues. CDR3 nucleotides: TGTGCCAGCAGCCAAGCCTCCGGACAGCAGATTGCAGCTTTCTTT. Its protein product is CASSQASGQQIAAFF.

The V and J genes are TRBV5-1 and TRBJ2-7; D ambiguous. In germline, CDR1 is SGHRS, CDR2 YFSETQ. V was cut by 4 bases and J by 6 bases, with 11 bases left in between. The CDR3 totals 12 residues. The CDR3 nucleotides are TGCGCCAGCAGCCTCCGCGGCCCCGAGCAGTACTTC. Translating gives CASSLRGPEQYF.

The V and J genes are TRBV6-1 and TRBJ2-1, with 8 bases fitting TRBD2. The germline V gene encodes CDR1 MNHNS and CDR2 SASEGT. V shed 3 bases and J 4 bases; nucleotides not matched to a gene: 5. The CDR3 runs to 15 residues. The CDR3 spells CASSESGSKYNEQFF. In DNA form, the CDR3 reads TGTGCCAGCAGTGAGAGCGGGAGTAAGTACAATGAGCAGTTCTTC.

The rearrangement links TRBV10-1 to TRBJ2-1; possibly TRBD2 for D (5 bases). Germline CDR1 reads WNHNN; CDR2 reads SYGVQD (reference sequence). Trimming left V 2 bases short and J 0 bases short, with 11 bases between. This CDR3 has 16 amino acids. CDR3 DNA sequence: TGCGCCAGCAGTGAGCCTAGCTCGAGCTCCTACAATGAGCAGTTCTTC. It specifies CASSEPSSSSYNEQFF.

The genes are TRBV5-1 and TRBJ2-1, with 8 bases aligning to TRBD2. The ends lost 1 base at V and 3 bases at J; junction bases unmatched: 12. The CDR3 runs to 18 residues. Germline lookup yields CDR1 SGHRS and CDR2 YFSETQ. CDR3 amino acids: CASSLNGLASSLYNEQFF. In DNA, the CDR3 is TGCGCCAGCAGCTTGAATGGACTAGCTAGTTCCCTCTACAATGAGCAGTTCTTC.

The chain carries TRBV11-2 and TRBJ1-2, with 7 bases aligning to TRBD1. The trim removed 5 bases at V and 3 bases at J, leaving 3 bases unmatched. Germline V gene lookup returns CDR1 SGHAT and CDR2 FQNNGV. The CDR3 has 13 residues. The CDR3 region has the DNA TGTGCCAGCAGCCTTACAGGGGACTATGGCTACACCTTC. Its protein product is CASSLTGDYGYTF.

The V and J genes are TRBV7-8 and TRBJ2-7; 12 bases map to TRBD2. Germline CDR1 SGHVS, CDR2 FQNEAQ. Trimming removed 5 bases from V and 4 bases from J; junction bases left unmatched: 15. The CDR3 has 18 amino acids. As DNA, the CDR3 is TGTGCCAGCAGCCCAACCCTCACTAGCGGGGGGAGTTGGTACGAGCAGTACTTC. Its protein product is CASSPTLTSGGSWYEQYF.

This sequence joins TRBV4-1 and TRBJ2-7; 7 bases are shared with TRBD1. This CDR3 region has 14 residues. Looked up from germline, CDR1 is MGHRA and CDR2 is YSYEKL. The V and J ends lost 3 bases and 5 bases, in that order; junction bases with no gene match: 7. The CDR3 here is CASSHDRVYDEQYF. Written as DNA, the CDR3 is TGCGCCAGCAGCCACGACAGGGTTTACGACGAGCAGTACTTC.

The chain is built from TRBV12-5 and TRBJ2-3; 13 nucleotides match TRBD2. This CDR3 comprises 16 residues. Trimming at V came to 6 bases and at J to 2 bases, leaving 5 bases not matched to a gene. The germline V gene encodes CDR1 LGHNT and CDR2 FRNRAP. The DNA of the CDR3 is TGTGCTAGTGGACCCGGGACTAGCGGGACCACAGATACGCAGTATTTT. This translates into CASGPGTSGTTDTQYF.